This T cell receptor beta chain was sequenced for a study of spatial heterogeneity in lung cancer. Study-wide context: In cases with available follow-up PBMC samples, these were sequenced at a median of about two years after resection.

This clonotype was counted at least ten times. The time point is: blood at routine non-recurrence follow-up after resection. The V segment lost 4 bases and the J segment 6 bases; nucleotides outside the gene matches: 8. Per germline, CDR1 SGHKS and CDR2 YYEKEE (reference sequence). The CDR3 length is 15 residues. Every cDNA TCR molecule received its own unique molecular identifier. MiXCR was run by TCRdb on the 5' RACE reads, yielding one entry per CDR3 protein. The top ten hold 20% to 30% of the sample, which has under 150,000 distinct CDR3 sequences, 11% seen once. The chain carries TRBV5-5 and TRBJ2-1, with 9 bases that match TRBD2. Sequences were derived from PBMCs, sampled at follow-up. The TCR was taken from a female donor with early-stage non-small cell lung cancer. Here the CDR3 DNA reads TGTGCCAGCAGCGTTAGCGGGAGATTGGGCAATGAGCAGTTCTTC. Translating gives CASSVSGRLGNEQFF.